One TCR beta chain is described in this entry. What it binds is unknown. The data are from a study of cytomegalovirus exposure and HLA in healthy donors. The donors were part of the validation cohort of 120 subjects. That cohort was separate from the first cohort, which comprised roughly 670 subjects. Study-wide findings and caveats: As was reported, the classifier diagnosed cytomegalovirus status with high specificity and sensitivity. Researchers counted roughly 160 TCR beta chains as cytomegalovirus-associated. For most TCR sequences rarity was the rule, although some public TCRs occurred in many donors.

The data were produced by immunoSEQ multiplex PCR, yet TCRdb's version contains in-frame clones alone and is incomplete. The sample gives about 47,000 clones, approximately 90% of which show up once; roughly 5.8% is in the top ten. The sequence derives from a man younger than 35 in good health and CMV-seronegative. Sequenced sample: PBMCs.

CDR3 residues: CASSKGQGAPSDTQYF. Here the CDR3 DNA reads TGTGCCAGCAGCAAAGGACAGGGGGCGCCGTCAGATACGCAGTATTTT. The V call is TRBV21-1, the J call TRBJ2-3; the table calls TRBD1, which could not be checked here. TRBV21-1 is classified as a pseudogene. This CDR3 is 16 amino acids long.